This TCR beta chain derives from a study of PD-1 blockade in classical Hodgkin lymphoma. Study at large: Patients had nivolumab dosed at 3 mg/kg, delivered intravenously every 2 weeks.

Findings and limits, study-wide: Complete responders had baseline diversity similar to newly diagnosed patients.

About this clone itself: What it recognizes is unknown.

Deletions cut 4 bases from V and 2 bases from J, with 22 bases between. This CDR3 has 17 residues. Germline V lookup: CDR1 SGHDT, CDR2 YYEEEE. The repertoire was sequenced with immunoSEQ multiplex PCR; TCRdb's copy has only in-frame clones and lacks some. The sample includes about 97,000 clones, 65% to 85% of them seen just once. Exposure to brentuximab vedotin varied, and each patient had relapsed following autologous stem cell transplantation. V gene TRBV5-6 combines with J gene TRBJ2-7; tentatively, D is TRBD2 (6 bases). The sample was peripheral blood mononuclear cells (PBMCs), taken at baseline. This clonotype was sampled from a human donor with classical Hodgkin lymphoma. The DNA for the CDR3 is TGTGCCAGCAGCCCGAGACCTAGCGCTCAAGCGGCCTACGAGCAGTACTTC. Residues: CASSPRPSAQAAYEQYF.